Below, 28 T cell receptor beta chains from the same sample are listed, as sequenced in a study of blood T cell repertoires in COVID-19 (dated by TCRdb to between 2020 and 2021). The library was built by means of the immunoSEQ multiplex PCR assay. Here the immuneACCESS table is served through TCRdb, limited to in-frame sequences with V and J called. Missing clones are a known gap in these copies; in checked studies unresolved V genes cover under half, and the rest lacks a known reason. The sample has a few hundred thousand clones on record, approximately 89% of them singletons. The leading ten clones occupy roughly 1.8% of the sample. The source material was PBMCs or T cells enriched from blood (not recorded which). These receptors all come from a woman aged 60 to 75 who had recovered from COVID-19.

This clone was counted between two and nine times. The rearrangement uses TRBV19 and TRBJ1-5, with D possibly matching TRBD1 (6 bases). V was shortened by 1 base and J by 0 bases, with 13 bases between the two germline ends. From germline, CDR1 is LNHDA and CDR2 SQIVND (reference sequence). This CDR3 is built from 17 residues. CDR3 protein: CASSIVGRGNSNQPQHF. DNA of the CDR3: TGTGCCAGTAGTATAGTCGGCAGGGGAAATAGCAATCAGCCCCAGCATTTT.

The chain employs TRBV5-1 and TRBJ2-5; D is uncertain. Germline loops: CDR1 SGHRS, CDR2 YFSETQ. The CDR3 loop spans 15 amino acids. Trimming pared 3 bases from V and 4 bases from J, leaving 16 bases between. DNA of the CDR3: TGCGCCAGCAGCTCGACTCGAGACGGCGGAGAGACCCAGTACTTC. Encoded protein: CASSSTRDGGETQYF.

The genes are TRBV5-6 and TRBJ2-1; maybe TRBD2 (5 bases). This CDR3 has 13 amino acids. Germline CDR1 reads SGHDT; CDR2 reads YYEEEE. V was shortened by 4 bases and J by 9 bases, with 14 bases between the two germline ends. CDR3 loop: CASSISRGGEQFF. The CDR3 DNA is TGTGCCAGCAGCATAAGCCGAGGAGGTGAGCAGTTCTTC.

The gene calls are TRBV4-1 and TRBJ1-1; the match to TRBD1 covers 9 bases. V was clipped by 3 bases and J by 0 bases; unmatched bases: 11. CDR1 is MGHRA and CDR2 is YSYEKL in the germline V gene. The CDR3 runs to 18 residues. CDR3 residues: CASSHLLQGAQMNTEAFF. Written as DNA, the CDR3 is TGCGCCAGCAGCCACCTTTTACAGGGGGCCCAGATGAACACTGAAGCTTTCTTT.

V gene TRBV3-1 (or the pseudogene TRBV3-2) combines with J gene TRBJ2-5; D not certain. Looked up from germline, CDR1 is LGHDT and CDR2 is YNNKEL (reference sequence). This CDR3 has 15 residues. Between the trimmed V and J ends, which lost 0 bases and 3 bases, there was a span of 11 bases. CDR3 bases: TGTGCCAGCAGCCAAGATACCCGCCAGGAAGAGACCCAGTACTTC. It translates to CASSQDTRQEETQYF.

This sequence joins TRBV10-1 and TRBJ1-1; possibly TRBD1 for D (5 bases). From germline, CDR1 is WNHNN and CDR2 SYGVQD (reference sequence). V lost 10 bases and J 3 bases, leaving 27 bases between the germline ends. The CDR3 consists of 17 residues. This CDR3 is CATSGGPGGTSHTEAFF. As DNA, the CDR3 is TGCGCCACCTCGGGTGGGCCCGGGGGAACGTCTCACACTGAAGCTTTCTTT.

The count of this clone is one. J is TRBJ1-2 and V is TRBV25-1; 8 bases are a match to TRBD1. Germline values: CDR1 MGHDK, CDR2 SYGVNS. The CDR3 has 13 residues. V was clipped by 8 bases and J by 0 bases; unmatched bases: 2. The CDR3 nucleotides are TGTGCCAGCCTGGACAGGGCTAACTATGGCTACACCTTC. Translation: CASLDRANYGYTF.

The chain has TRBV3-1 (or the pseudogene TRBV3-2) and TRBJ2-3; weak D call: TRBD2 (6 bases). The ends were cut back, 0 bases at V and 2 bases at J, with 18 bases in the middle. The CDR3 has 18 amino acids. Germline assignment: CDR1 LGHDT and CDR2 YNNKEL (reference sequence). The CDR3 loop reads CASSQDTEEGLDTDTQYF. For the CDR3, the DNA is TGTGCCAGCAGCCAAGATACCGAGGAGGGACTTGACACAGATACGCAGTATTTT.

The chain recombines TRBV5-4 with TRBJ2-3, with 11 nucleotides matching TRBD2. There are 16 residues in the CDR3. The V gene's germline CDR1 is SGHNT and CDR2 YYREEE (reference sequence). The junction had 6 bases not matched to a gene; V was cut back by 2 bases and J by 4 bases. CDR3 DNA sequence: TGTGCCAGCAGCTTCGTAGCGGGGGGGCTCTCAGATACGCAGTATTTT. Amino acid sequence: CASSFVAGGLSDTQYF.

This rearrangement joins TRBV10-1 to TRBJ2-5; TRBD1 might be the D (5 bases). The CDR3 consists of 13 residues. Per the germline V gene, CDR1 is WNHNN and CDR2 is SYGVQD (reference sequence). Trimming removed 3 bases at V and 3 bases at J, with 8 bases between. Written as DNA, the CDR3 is TGCGCCAGCAGTGAACGCAGGGAAGAGACCCAGTACTTC. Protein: CASSERREETQYF.

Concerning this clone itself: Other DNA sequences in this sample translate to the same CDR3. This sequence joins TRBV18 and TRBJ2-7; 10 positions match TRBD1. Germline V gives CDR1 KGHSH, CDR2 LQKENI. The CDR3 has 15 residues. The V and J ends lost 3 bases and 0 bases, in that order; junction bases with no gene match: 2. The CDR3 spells CASSPGTGASYEQYF. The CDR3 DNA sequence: TGTGCCAGCTCACCGGGGACAGGGGCCTCCTACGAGCAGTACTTC.

The CDR3 DNA reads as TGTGCCAGCAGTTCGGACAGCGGTTATGGCTACACCTTC. Protein product: CASSSDSGYGYTF. The chain is built from TRBV28 and TRBJ1-2; D possibly corresponds to TRBD1 (6 bases). The CDR3 sequence is 13 residues long. Germline CDR1 and CDR2: MDHEN and SYDVKM. The V end was cut by 4 bases, the J end by 5 bases, with 11 bases between.

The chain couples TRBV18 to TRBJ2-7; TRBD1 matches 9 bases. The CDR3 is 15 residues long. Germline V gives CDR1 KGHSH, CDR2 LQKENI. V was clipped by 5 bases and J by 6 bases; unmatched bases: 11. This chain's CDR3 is CASSFTGGQAGEQYF. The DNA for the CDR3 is TGTGCCAGCTCATTTACAGGGGGCCAAGCGGGCGAGCAGTACTTC.

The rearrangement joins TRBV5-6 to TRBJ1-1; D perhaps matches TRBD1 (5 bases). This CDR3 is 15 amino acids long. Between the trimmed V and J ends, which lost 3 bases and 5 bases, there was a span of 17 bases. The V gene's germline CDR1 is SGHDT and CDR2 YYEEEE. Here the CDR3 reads CASSSATGGRTEAFF. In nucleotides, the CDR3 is TGTGCCAGCAGCTCAGCGACGGGGGGAAGGACTGAAGCTTTCTTT.

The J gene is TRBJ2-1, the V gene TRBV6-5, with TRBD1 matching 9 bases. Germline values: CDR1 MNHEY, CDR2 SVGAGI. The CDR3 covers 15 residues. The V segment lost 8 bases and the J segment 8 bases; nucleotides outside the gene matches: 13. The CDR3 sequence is CASQPPTGGLDEQFF. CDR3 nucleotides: TGTGCCAGCCAACCACCAACAGGGGGCCTCGATGAGCAGTTCTTC.

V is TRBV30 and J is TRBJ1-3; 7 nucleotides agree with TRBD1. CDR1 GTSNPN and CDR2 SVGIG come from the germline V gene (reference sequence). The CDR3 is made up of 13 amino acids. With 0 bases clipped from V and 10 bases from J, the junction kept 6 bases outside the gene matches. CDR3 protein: CAWSVQGLVTIYF. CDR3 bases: TGTGCCTGGAGTGTACAGGGGCTGGTGACCATATATTTT. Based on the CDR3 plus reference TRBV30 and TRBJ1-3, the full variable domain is SQTIHQWPATLVQPVGSPLSLECTVEGTSNPNLYWYRQAAGRGLQLLFYSVGIGQISSEVPQNLSASRPQDRQFILSSKKLLLSDSGFYLCAWSVQGLVTIYFGEGSWLTVV.

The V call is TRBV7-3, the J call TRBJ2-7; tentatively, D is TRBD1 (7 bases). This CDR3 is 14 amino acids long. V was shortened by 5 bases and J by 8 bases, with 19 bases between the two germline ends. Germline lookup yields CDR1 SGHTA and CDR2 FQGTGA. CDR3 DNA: TGTGCCAGCAGCCCCGACCGACAGGGAGGCCAGCAGTACTTC. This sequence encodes CASSPDRQGGQQYF.

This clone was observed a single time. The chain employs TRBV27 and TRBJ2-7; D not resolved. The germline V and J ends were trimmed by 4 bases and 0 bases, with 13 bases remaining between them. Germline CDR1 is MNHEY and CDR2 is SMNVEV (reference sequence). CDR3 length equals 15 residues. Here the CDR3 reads CASSSGGGDSYEQYF. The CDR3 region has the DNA TGTGCCAGCAGTTCGGGTGGTGGAGACTCCTACGAGCAGTACTTC.

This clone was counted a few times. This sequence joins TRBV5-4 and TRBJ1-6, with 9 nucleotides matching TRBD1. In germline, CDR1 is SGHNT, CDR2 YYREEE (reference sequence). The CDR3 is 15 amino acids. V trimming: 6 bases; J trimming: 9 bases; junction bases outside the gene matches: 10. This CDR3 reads CASTQTGGLSSPLHF. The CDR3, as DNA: TGTGCCAGCACACAAACAGGGGGCCTTTCTTCACCCCTCCACTTT.

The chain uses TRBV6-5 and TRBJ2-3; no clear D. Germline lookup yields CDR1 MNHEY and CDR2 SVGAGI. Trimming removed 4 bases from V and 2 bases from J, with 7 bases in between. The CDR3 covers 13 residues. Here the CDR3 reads CASSFPSTDTQYF. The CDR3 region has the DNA TGTGCCAGCAGTTTCCCCTCCACAGATACGCAGTATTTT.

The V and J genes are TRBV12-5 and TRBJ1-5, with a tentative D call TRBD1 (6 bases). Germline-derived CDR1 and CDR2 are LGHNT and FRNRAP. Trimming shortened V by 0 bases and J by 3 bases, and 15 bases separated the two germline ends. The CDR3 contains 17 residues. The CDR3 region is CASGLVLTGRVNQPQHF. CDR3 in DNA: TGTGCTAGTGGTTTGGTACTTACAGGGCGGGTCAATCAGCCCCAGCATTTT.

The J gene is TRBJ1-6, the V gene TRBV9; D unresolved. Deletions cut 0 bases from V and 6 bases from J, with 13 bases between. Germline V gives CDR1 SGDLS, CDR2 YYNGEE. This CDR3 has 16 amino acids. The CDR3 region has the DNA TGTGCCAGCAGCGTAGCGCCGGTAAACCTTAATTCACCCCTCCACTTT. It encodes CASSVAPVNLNSPLHF. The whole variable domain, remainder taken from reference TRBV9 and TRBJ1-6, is DSGVTQTPKHLITATGQRVTLRCSPRSGDLSVYWYQQSLDQGLQFLIQYYNGEERAKGNILERFSAQQFPDLHSELNLSSLELGDSALYFCASSVAPVNLNSPLHFGNGTRLTVT.

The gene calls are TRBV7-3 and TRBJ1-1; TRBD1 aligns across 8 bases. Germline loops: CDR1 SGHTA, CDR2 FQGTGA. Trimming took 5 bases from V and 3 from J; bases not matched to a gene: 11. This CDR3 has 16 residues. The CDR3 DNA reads TGTGCCAGCAGCAAAAACCGACAGGGGAGGGACACTGAAGCTTTCTTT. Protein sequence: CASSKNRQGRDTEAFF.

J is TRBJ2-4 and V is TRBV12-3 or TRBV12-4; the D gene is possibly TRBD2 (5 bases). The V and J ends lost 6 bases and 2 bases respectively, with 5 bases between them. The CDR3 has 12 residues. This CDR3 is CASRDSKNIQYF. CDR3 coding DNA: TGTGCCAGCAGGGACTCCAAAAACATTCAGTACTTC.

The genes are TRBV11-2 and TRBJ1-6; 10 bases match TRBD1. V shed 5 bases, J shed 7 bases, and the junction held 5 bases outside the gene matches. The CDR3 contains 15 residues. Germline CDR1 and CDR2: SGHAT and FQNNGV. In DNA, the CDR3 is TGTGCCAGCAGCCCAGAGACAGGGGGCAATTCACCCCTCCACTTT. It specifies CASSPETGGNSPLHF.

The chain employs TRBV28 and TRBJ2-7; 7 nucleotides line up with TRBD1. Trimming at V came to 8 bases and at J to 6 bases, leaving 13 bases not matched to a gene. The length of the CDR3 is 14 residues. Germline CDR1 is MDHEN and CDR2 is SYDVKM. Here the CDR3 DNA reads TGTGCCAGCGGGGGCCGGGACAGTAAGCGCGAGCAGTACTTC. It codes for CASGGRDSKREQYF.

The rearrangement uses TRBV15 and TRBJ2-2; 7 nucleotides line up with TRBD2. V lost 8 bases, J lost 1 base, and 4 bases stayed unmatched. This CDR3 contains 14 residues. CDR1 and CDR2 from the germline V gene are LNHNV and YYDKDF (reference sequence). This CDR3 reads CATQAGMNTGELFF. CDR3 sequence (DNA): TGTGCCACCCAAGCGGGGATGAACACCGGGGAGCTGTTTTTT.

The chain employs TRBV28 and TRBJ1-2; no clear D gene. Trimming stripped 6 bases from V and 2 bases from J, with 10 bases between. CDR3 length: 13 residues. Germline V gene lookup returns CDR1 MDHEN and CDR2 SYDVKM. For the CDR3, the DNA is TGTGCCAGCAGACGGTTCGTCAACTATGGCTACACCTTC. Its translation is CASRRFVNYGYTF.